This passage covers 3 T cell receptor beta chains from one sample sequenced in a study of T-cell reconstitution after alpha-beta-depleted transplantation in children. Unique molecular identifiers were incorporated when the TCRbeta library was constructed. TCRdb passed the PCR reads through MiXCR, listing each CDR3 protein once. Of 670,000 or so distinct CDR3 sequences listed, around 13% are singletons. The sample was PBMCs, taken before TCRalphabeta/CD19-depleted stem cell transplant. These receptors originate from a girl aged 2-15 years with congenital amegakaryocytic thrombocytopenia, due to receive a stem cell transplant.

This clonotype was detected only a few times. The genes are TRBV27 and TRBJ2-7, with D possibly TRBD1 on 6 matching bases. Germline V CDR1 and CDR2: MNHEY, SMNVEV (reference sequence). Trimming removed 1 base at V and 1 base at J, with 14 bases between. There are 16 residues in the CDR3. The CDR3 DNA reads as TGTGCCAGCAGTTTATGGGGGCCCGTAGTATCCTACGAGCAGTACTTC. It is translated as CASSLWGPVVSYEQYF.

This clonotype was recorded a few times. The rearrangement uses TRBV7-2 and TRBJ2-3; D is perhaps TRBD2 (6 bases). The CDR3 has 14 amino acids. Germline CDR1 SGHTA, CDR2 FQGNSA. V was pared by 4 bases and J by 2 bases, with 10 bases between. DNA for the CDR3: TGTGCCAGCAGCTCCTGGACTATCACAGATACGCAGTATTTT. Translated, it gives CASSSWTITDTQYF.

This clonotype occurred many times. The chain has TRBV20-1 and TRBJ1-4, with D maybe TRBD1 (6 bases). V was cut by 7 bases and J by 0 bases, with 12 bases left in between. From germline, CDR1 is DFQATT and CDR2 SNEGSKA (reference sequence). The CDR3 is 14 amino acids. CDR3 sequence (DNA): TGCAGTGGCCAACAGGGCCCAACTAATGAAAAACTGTTTTTT. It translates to CSGQQGPTNEKLFF.